The text below deals with one T cell receptor beta chain. No antigen is known for it. Per-nucleotide qualities are absent, and no much larger clonotype sits a single base away. The data originate from a study of beta chain features in type 1 diabetes (dated by TCRdb to 2016 to 2019). Regarding the complete study: Mean age, gender distribution, total cell number and subset yield did not differ between patients and healthy donors. Across all samples, almost 110 million sorted cells were examined, and cell number per subset correlated strongly with RNA yield. The study compared the TCRB repertoires of sorted circulating CD4+ T cell subsets in recently diagnosed type 1 diabetes patients with those in matched healthy donors. Naive and central memory subsets were obtained from all 30 or so donors, but regulatory and stem cell-like memory subsets were isolated from only 8 patients and 8 healthy donors.

Each donor gave one peripheral blood draw, averaging approximately 110 mL, which was collected into heparinised tubes. Using a panel that included CD45RO, CCR7, CD25, CD127, CD95 and CD27, naive, central memory, regulatory and stem cell-like memory CD4+ T cells were sorted on a BD FACSAria II. A purity above 98% was achieved for all sorted populations. PBMCs were isolated immediately by Lymphoprep density gradient centrifugation and stained directly without culture. To minimize batch effects, samples were stained and sorted in pairs, one healthy donor with one patient per experiment. Results the study describes overall, beyond this receptor: Fewer insertions and more nucleotide deletions at VDJ recombination sites were observed in patients with type 1 diabetes, implying thymic rearrangement abnormalities. Because small numbers of individuals were included in the HLA sub-analyses, any influence of HLA type on TCRB rearrangement was left unresolved. A moderate but significant shortening of TCRB CDR3 length was observed in type 1 diabetes patients in all four CD4+ subsets. Because cDNA rather than genomic DNA was sequenced, highly expressing activated cells could have been over-represented, although no difference in activation and CD3 levels was found between groups. Shorter templates might be favored by PCR, yet because patient and control samples were amplified and corrected together, any such skew would affect both groups equally. Naive, central memory and regulatory TCRB repertoires appeared more similar among patients than among healthy donors.

The entire isolated RNA was reverse transcribed using the High Capacity cDNA Reverse Transcription Kit, and thus expressed TCRB transcripts were sequenced. Naive, central memory and regulatory T cell samples underwent deep immunoSEQ sequencing, averaging roughly 3.3 million total reads per sample. After sorted cells were lysed in RLT buffer, RNA was extracted with DNase-treated RNeasy Micro or Mini kits, with the choice depending on cell number. To prevent cross-contamination, every cell subset was processed on its own, while patient and healthy donor samples were processed together. TCRB sequences were amplified from cDNA with the immunoSEQ multiplex PCR, producing 87-bp fragments spanning the CDR3 region. The amplicons were sequenced using the Illumina HiSeq platform. Per the original workflow: Synthetic template baselines were used to correct PCR bias computationally, reads within Hamming distance 2 were collapsed, and singletons that could not be merged were discarded. Reads were aligned to IMGT to assign V, D and J genes, CDR3 length, and insertions or deletions at six rearrangement sites. Within each subset, clonotype counts were normalized to the number of sorted cells before true diversity and Gini coefficients were calculated with the tcR R package. Repertoire sharing was quantified using the overlap coefficient calculated on TCRB nucleotide sequences. As a proxy for the pre-selection repertoire, out-of-frame TCRB sequences from naive cells were analyzed. TCRdb limited this immuneACCESS table to in-frame rearrangements with V and J called. A share of clones is missing; checked studies link under half to unresolved V genes, and the rest is unexplained. The DNA was the basis for D and trimming; V, J and clone size are from that table. The sample contains a few hundred thousand clones, around 13% of them found a single time. 0.015% to 0.02% of the sample comes from the top ten.

This clonotype was sampled from a man aged 18 to 30 in good health. The specimen sequenced was naive CD4+ T cells from blood. This specimen's cell subset or site label, per the study, means: true naive CD4+ T cells.

Here the CDR3 is given as CASSPPGRAFNTGELFF. The DNA sequence reads TGTGCCAGCTCACCACCGGGCAGGGCTTTTAACACCGGGGAGCTGTTTTTT. The chain is assembled from TRBV18 and TRBJ2-2, and TRBD1 may be the D gene, going by 5 matching bases. Between the V and J ends, shortened by 0 bases and 2 bases respectively, the junction contains 13 bases. The germline V gene provides CDR1 KGHSH and CDR2 LQKENI. The CDR3 has 17 amino acids, counting the end cysteine and phenylalanine. CDR3 DNA is the only sequence kept; it has 51 bases, read in frame from the first base.